The 30 T cell receptor beta chains presented below share a single source sample, sequenced in a study of blood T cell repertoires in COVID-19. The method was immunoSEQ multiplex PCR; TCRdb's version includes in-frame clones alone and lacks a portion of them. The data contain about 120,000 clones, 75% to 90% of them singletons. The specimen sequenced was peripheral blood. The receptors here all came from a woman between 65 and 79 years old with acute or convalescent COVID-19.

The V gene is TRBV5-1, the J gene TRBJ2-5, with a weak D call TRBD1 (6 bases). The germline gives CDR1 SGHRS, CDR2 YFSETQ. V shed 0 bases and J shed 5 bases, with 11 bases lying between them. This CDR3 region has 14 residues. The CDR3 DNA follows: TGCGCCAGCAGCTTGGGGCAGGGGCCCGAGACCCAGTACTTC. The encoded protein is CASSLGQGPETQYF.

The V gene is TRBV28, the J gene TRBJ1-2; D is unclear. The V gene's germline CDR1 is MDHEN and CDR2 SYDVKM. This CDR3 contains 14 residues. V lost 3 bases and J lost 8, with 16 bases in between. The CDR3 protein is CASSFSFPPGGYTF. The CDR3 DNA reads TGTGCCAGCAGTTTCTCCTTCCCGCCGGGAGGCTACACCTTC.

With regard to this clone: Compared with germline, one end of the junction differs, possibly owing to a read error. CDR3 in DNA: TGTGCTAGCAGCCCAGAGACAGGCGGAAGAGCTTTCTTT. Encoded protein: CASSPETGGRAFF. The V and J genes are TRBV7-7 and TRBJ1-1; D may be TRBD1 (6 bases). The length of the CDR3 is 13 residues. Germline CDR1 reads SSHAT; CDR2 reads FNYEAQ (reference sequence).

This chain links TRBV5-1 with TRBJ2-7; D unclear. The V end was cut by 0 bases, the J end by 2 bases, with 9 bases between. Germline loops: CDR1 SGHRS, CDR2 YFSETQ. The CDR3 totals 14 residues. In DNA, the CDR3 is TGCGCCAGCAGCTTGGATGGCGGTACCTACGAGCAGTACTTC. Translation: CASSLDGGTYEQYF.

The gene calls are TRBV19 and TRBJ1-1; D possibly corresponds to TRBD1 (5 bases). The V gene lost 2 bases and the J gene lost 7 bases, with 14 bases spanning the gap. The CDR3 totals 14 residues. CDR1 and CDR2 from the germline V gene are LNHDA and SQIVND (reference sequence). The DNA of the CDR3 is TGTGCCAGTAGTATATTTTGGACGGGGGATGAAGCTTTCTTT. It is translated as CASSIFWTGDEAFF.

As for this clone: The junction departs from the called germline gene at one end, perhaps through a read error. V is TRBV6-6 and J is TRBJ1-6; D is perhaps TRBD1 (6 bases). CDR3 length equals 17 residues. Per the germline V gene, CDR1 is MNHNY and CDR2 is SVGAGI (reference sequence). CDR3 sequence: CASSLWTEPSFNSPLHF. The CDR3 coding sequence is TGTGCCAGCAGTCTTTGGACAGAGCCTTCCTTTAATTCACCCCTCCACTTT.

The rearrangement uses TRBV19 and TRBJ1-4; no firm D call. V was shortened by 7 bases and J by 10 bases, with 13 bases between the two germline ends. The CDR3 contains 12 residues. Germline-derived CDR1 and CDR2 are LNHDA and SQIVND (reference sequence). CDR3 nucleotide sequence: TGTGCCAGTACAGGAGGGTGGACAAAACTGTTTTTT. Translation gives CASTGGWTKLFF.

The rearrangement uses TRBV7-9 and TRBJ2-1, with 8 bases aligning to TRBD2. The CDR3 runs to 15 residues. CDR1 and CDR2 from the germline V gene are SEHNR and FQNEAQ (reference sequence). The J segment lost 8 bases and the V segment lost 2 bases, leaving 8 bases of the junction unmatched. The CDR3 protein is CASSLYGGAMDEQFF. In nucleotides, the CDR3 is TGTGCCAGCAGCTTATACGGGGGGGCCATGGATGAGCAGTTCTTC.

The genes are TRBV6-5 and TRBJ1-3; 7 bases line up with TRBD1. The germline V gene encodes CDR1 MNHEY and CDR2 SVGAGI. Germline trimming cut 6 bases from V and 2 bases from J; bases unmatched to any gene: 7. The CDR3 length is 15 residues. CDR3 protein: CASSVRGLAGNTIYF. For the CDR3, the DNA is TGTGCCAGCAGCGTTAGGGGGCTGGCTGGAAACACCATATATTTT.

The chain recombines TRBV4-1 with TRBJ2-5; unclear D gene. V dropped 4 bases and J dropped 4 bases, with 10 bases sitting between them. The V gene's germline CDR1 is MGHRA and CDR2 YSYEKL. This CDR3 region has 13 residues. The CDR3 region has the DNA TGCGCCAGCAGCCCAGAGAACAGAGAGACCCAGTACTTC. It is translated as CASSPENRETQYF.

This chain connects TRBV9 to TRBJ2-3; 11 nucleotides line up with TRBD2. CDR1 and CDR2 from the germline V gene are SGDLS and YYNGEE. This CDR3 region has 16 residues. V lost 1 base to trimming and J lost 2 bases; unmatched junction nucleotides: 3. The CDR3 DNA reads TGTGCCAGCAGCGTACTAGCGGGGGGACTCACAGATACGCAGTATTTT. Residues: CASSVLAGGLTDTQYF.

V is TRBV7-2 and J is TRBJ2-5; 12 bases agree with TRBD1. The CDR3 loop spans 16 amino acids. Trimming cost V 5 bases and J 4 bases; bases outside gene matches: 8. Looked up from germline, CDR1 is SGHTA and CDR2 is FQGNSA. CDR3 sequence reads: CASSGGGTGGRETQYF. DNA of the CDR3: TGTGCCAGCAGCGGAGGCGGGACAGGGGGCAGAGAGACCCAGTACTTC.

The chain links TRBV28 to TRBJ2-1; D is unresolved. Germline V gene lookup returns CDR1 MDHEN and CDR2 SYDVKM. Trimming took 6 bases from V and 8 from J, leaving 8 bases between them. The CDR3 sequence is 11 residues long. The CDR3: CASRSTDEQFF. DNA of the CDR3: TGTGCCAGCAGGAGCACGGATGAGCAGTTCTTC.

J is TRBJ2-2 and V is TRBV10-3, with 8 bases lining up with TRBD2. The germline gives CDR1 ENHRY, CDR2 SYGVKD. Trimming took 7 bases from V and 1 from J; bases not matched to a gene: 2. The CDR3 is 14 residues long. In DNA form, the CDR3 reads TGTGCCATCAAGGGACTAGGGAACACCGGGGAGCTGTTTTTT. Translation gives CAIKGLGNTGELFF.

V is TRBV4-1 and J is TRBJ2-2, with 8 bases matching TRBD2. The CDR3 sequence is 20 residues long. V trimming: 0 bases; J trimming: 2 bases; junction bases outside the gene matches: 14. Germline V lookup: CDR1 MGHRA, CDR2 YSYEKL. CDR3 sequence: CASSQDCNSGRGVNTGELFF. The CDR3 DNA is TGCGCCAGCAGCCAAGATTGCAACTCCGGGCGGGGGGTAAACACCGGGGAGCTGTTTTTT.

In nucleotides, the CDR3 is TGTGCCAGCTCACCAGACCAGGGGGCTAACTATGGCTACACCTTC. It yields the protein CASSPDQGANYGYTF. The chain is built from TRBV18 and TRBJ1-2; TRBD1 aligns across 7 bases. Germline trimming cut 2 bases from V and 0 bases from J; bases unmatched to any gene: 3. The CDR3 has 15 residues. The germline CDR1 and CDR2 sequences are KGHSH and LQKENI.

The J gene is TRBJ2-2, the V gene TRBV7-6, with D perhaps TRBD1 (6 bases). Germline V gene sequence: CDR1 SGHVS, CDR2 FNYEAQ. V dropped 5 bases and J dropped 0 bases, with 10 bases sitting between them. The CDR3 loop spans 15 amino acids. DNA of the CDR3: TGTGCCAGCAGCGACCAGGGGACGAACACCGGGGAGCTGTTTTTT. Encoded protein: CASSDQGTNTGELFF.

In its sample, this clone was seen once. The V call is TRBV6-5, the J call TRBJ1-1, with 8 bases aligning to TRBD1. Germline CDR1 is MNHEY and CDR2 is SVGAGI. The CDR3 sequence is 15 residues long. With V trimmed by 5 bases and J by 2 bases, 7 bases remained unmatched. The CDR3 DNA reads TGTGCCAGCAGTCCAAGGACAGGGATAAACACTGAAGCTTTCTTT. This gives the protein CASSPRTGINTEAFF.

The J gene is TRBJ2-7, the V gene TRBV7-6; 7 positions agree with TRBD1. With V trimmed by 5 bases and J by 6 bases, 13 bases remained unmatched. Germline V CDR1 and CDR2: SGHVS, FNYEAQ. The CDR3 loop spans 15 amino acids. The CDR3 DNA reads as TGTGCCAGCAGCCACCCCACCGGGACAGATTCCGAGCAGTACTTC. Amino acids: CASSHPTGTDSEQYF.

This clone has more than one count but fewer than ten. The chain recombines TRBV11-3 with TRBJ2-1; D is possibly TRBD1 (6 bases). Germline V CDR1 and CDR2: SGHNT, YENEEA. Trimming removed 1 base at V and 4 bases at J, with 17 bases between. There are 17 residues in the CDR3. The CDR3 protein is CASSLGRQVPRYNEQFF. CDR3 bases: TGTGCCAGCAGCTTAGGCCGACAGGTCCCCCGGTACAATGAGCAGTTCTTC.

V is TRBV18 and J is TRBJ2-1; 9 bases are shared with TRBD1. The germline V gene has CDR1 KGHSH and CDR2 LQKENI. V was pared by 0 bases and J by 5 bases, with 5 bases of the junction left unmatched. The CDR3 is made up of 16 amino acids. The CDR3 coding sequence is TGTGCCAGCTCACCACCCGGGACAGGGATGGACAATGAGCAGTTCTTC. Its protein product is CASSPPGTGMDNEQFF.

A single count supports this clone. The V and J genes are TRBV5-4 and TRBJ1-2; TRBD1 aligns across 7 bases. The germline CDR1 and CDR2 sequences are SGHNT and YYREEE (reference sequence). After removal of 4 bases from V and 9 bases from J, the junction contained 9 bases not matched to a gene. This CDR3 region has 13 residues. CDR3: CASSRDSLESYTF. The DNA for the CDR3 is TGTGCCAGCAGCAGGGACAGTCTAGAGAGCTACACCTTC.

The V call is TRBV6-1, the J call TRBJ1-1; TRBD1 aligns across 8 bases. CDR1 and CDR2 (germline): MNHNS, SASEGT. The CDR3 consists of 14 residues. The J segment lost 8 bases and the V segment lost 2 bases, leaving 7 bases of the junction unmatched. The CDR3: CASSEFRGRTEAFF. The CDR3 DNA sequence: TGTGCCAGCAGTGAATTCAGGGGGCGCACCGAAGCTTTCTTT.

This clone was seen once. This chain links TRBV7-9 with TRBJ1-4; TRBD1 might be the D (6 bases). Trimming left V 3 bases short and J 7 bases short, with 12 bases between. Germline assignment: CDR1 SEHNR and CDR2 FQNEAQ (reference sequence). The CDR3 spans 14 residues. CDR3 nucleotides: TGTGCCAGCAGCTTGGCGGGGGCGGTTGAAAAACTGTTTTTT. Its protein is CASSLAGAVEKLFF.

The CDR3: CASSKVAGVYEQYF. The CDR3 DNA reads TGTGCCAGCAGCAAAGTCGCGGGGGTTTACGAGCAGTACTTC. V is TRBV21-1 and J is TRBJ2-7; whether TRBD2, the table's D call, matches the DNA was not checked. TRBV21-1 is reported as a pseudogene. The CDR3 has 14 residues.

The genes are TRBV9 and TRBJ2-2; 7 nucleotides match TRBD1. This CDR3 contains 15 residues. Trimming cost V 7 bases and J 3 bases; bases outside gene matches: 9. Looked up from germline, CDR1 is SGDLS and CDR2 is YYNGEE. The CDR3 nucleotides read TGTGCCAGCCAACCCGGGACAGCGTACACCGGGGAGCTGTTTTTT. It codes for CASQPGTAYTGELFF.

V usage is TRBV6-6 and J usage is TRBJ2-5; unclear D gene. The V gene lost 7 bases and the J gene lost 1 base, with 4 bases spanning the gap. This CDR3 is built from 11 residues. Germline CDR1 reads MNHNY; CDR2 reads SVGAGI (reference sequence). CDR3 nucleotide sequence: TGTGCCAGCACAGGCCAAGAGACCCAGTACTTC. Translating gives CASTGQETQYF.

The chain uses TRBV28 and TRBJ1-2; tentatively, D is TRBD1 (6 bases). The germline gives CDR1 MDHEN, CDR2 SYDVKM. The CDR3 length is 14 residues. V lost 5 bases, J lost 4 bases, and 14 bases lay in between. Here the CDR3 reads CASSPAGVGYGYTF. For the CDR3, the DNA is TGTGCCAGCAGTCCTGCAGGGGTCGGCTATGGCTACACCTTC.

The rearrangement joins TRBV24-1 to TRBJ1-2, with D uncertain. The CDR3 is 11 residues long. Between the trimmed V and J ends, which lost 4 bases and 6 bases, there was a span of 5 bases. The germline V gene has CDR1 KGHDR and CDR2 SFDVKD. CDR3 residues: CATSDSHGYTF. In nucleotides, the CDR3 is TGTGCCACCAGTGACTCCCATGGCTACACCTTC.

The rearrangement uses TRBV7-9 and TRBJ1-2; D remains unclear. Trimming shortened V by 5 bases and J by 8 bases, and 12 bases separated the two germline ends. CDR1 and CDR2 from the germline V gene are SEHNR and FQNEAQ (reference sequence). The CDR3 is 12 amino acids. CDR3 loop: CASSRDGSGYTF. The CDR3, as DNA: TGTGCCAGCAGCCGAGACGGGAGCGGCTACACCTTC.